This TCR beta chain was recorded in a study of OX40 agonist ivuxolimab in advanced cancers. Of note for this clone: Its antigen remains unknown.

Deletions cut 1 base from V and 2 bases from J, with 10 bases between. This CDR3 region has 16 residues. Using immunoSEQ multiplex PCR, the repertoire was profiled, and TCRdb retains in-frame clones only, with some absent. The sample yields more than 10,000 clones, 90% seen once. Study-level findings and limits: The study did not work out the antigen specificity of the expanded peripheral T cells. Some nonresponders also had low normalized T-cell clonal expansion.

This TCR was sampled from an adult with an advanced solid tumor such as melanoma, head and neck, liver or kidney cancer. Sequences were derived from CD4+ or CD8+ T cells sorted from blood, sampled in a trial of the OX40 agonist ivuxolimab. This rearrangement joins TRBV5-3 to TRBJ2-6; no firm D call. TRBV5-3 is sorted into the ORF group, with uncertain function. CDR3: CARSLPKGTGANVLTF. In DNA, the CDR3 is TGTGCCAGAAGCTTGCCAAAGGGTACTGGGGCCAACGTCCTGACTTTC.